The 24 T cell receptor beta chains below come from one sample, sequenced in a study of sequential checkpoint blockade in melanoma (dated by TCRdb to the late 2010s). Library construction relied on the immunoSEQ multiplex PCR assay. Sourced from immuneACCESS, this table was stored by TCRdb with only in-frame sequences that have V and J called. A share of the clones is absent; for the studies checked, an unresolved V gene accounts for under half, and the remainder has no known explanation. For this sample there are around 20,000 clones; approximately 58% appear just once. Roughly 15% of the sample rests with the top ten. The treatment or condition label for this specimen denotes: randomized to nivolumab then ipilimumab (arm A) or the reverse (arm B). This material consisted of CD8+ T cells sorted from blood (inferred from file names), taken from a patient given nivolumab and ipilimumab in sequence. These receptors were obtained from a human donor with melanoma.

V and J are TRBV2 and TRBJ2-7, with 11 bases aligning to TRBD1. The CDR3 extends over 15 amino acids. V lost 0 bases to trimming and J lost 6 bases; unmatched junction nucleotides: 4. CDR1 and CDR2 (germline): SNHLY, FYNNEI. CDR3 sequence (DNA): TGTGCCAGCAGTGAAGCAGGACAGGGGGCAGGCGAGCAGTACTTC. Protein: CASSEAGQGAGEQYF.

The J gene is TRBJ2-1, the V gene TRBV10-3, with 12 bases lining up with TRBD2. Germline assignment: CDR1 ENHRY and CDR2 SYGVKD. With 2 bases clipped from V and 8 bases from J, the junction kept 4 bases outside the gene matches. The CDR3 covers 15 residues. Here the CDR3 reads CAISETLAGGDEQFF. The DNA of the CDR3 is TGTGCCATCAGTGAGACGCTAGCGGGGGGGGATGAGCAGTTCTTC.

Comment on this clone: The sample carries other DNA sequences with the same CDR3. The chain joins TRBV5-1 to TRBJ1-1; D is uncertain. Germline CDR1 and CDR2: SGHRS and YFSETQ. Trimming left V 2 bases short and J 1 base short, with 6 bases between. The CDR3 contains 13 residues. The CDR3 is CASSFSGNTEAFF. CDR3 sequence (DNA): TGCGCCAGCAGCTTTTCGGGGAACACTGAAGCTTTCTTT.

This rearrangement joins TRBV6-6 to TRBJ2-5, with D possibly being TRBD2 (5 bases). The CDR3 covers 15 residues. Germline V gene sequence: CDR1 MNHNY, CDR2 SVGAGI (reference sequence). V lost 5 bases and J 3 bases, leaving 16 bases between the germline ends. The CDR3 here is CASSTRGSLEETQYF. CDR3 bases: TGTGCCAGCAGTACCCGGGGTAGTCTCGAAGAGACCCAGTACTTC.

This clone was seen only a few times. The chain couples TRBV11-2 to TRBJ2-7, with a weak D call TRBD2 (5 bases). CDR1 and CDR2 (germline): SGHAT, FQNNGV. The V end lost 0 bases, the J end lost 4 bases, and 13 bases lay between the germline ends. This CDR3 has 15 amino acids. The CDR3, as DNA: TGTGCCAGCAGCTTAGACCGCGGGCTCTGGTACGAGCAGTACTTC. Translation gives CASSLDRGLWYEQYF.

This clone was counted ten times or more. This chain uses TRBV5-1 with TRBJ2-7, with D possibly being TRBD1 (6 bases). V lost 1 base, J lost 5 bases, and 10 bases lay in between. The V gene's germline CDR1 is SGHRS and CDR2 YFSETQ. This CDR3 comprises 13 residues. The CDR3 sequence is CASSLTGSDEQYF. DNA for the CDR3: TGCGCCAGCAGCTTGACAGGGTCCGACGAGCAGTACTTC.

The chain combines TRBV7-8 with TRBJ2-7; D is unclear. Per the germline V gene, CDR1 is SGHVS and CDR2 is FQNEAQ. Trimming pared 5 bases from V and 0 bases from J, leaving 17 bases between. This CDR3 has 16 residues. CDR3 in amino acids: CASSPSVSILSYEQYF. The CDR3 DNA reads TGTGCCAGCAGCCCGTCGGTGTCGATCCTCTCCTACGAGCAGTACTTC.

The J gene is TRBJ2-3, the V gene TRBV7-9; 8 positions agree with TRBD2. With 4 bases clipped from V and 5 bases from J, the junction kept 11 bases outside the gene matches. Germline V gene data show CDR1 as SEHNR and CDR2 as FQNEAQ (reference sequence). There are 16 residues in the CDR3. CDR3 sequence reads: CASSSPTAGVGDTQYF. The CDR3 DNA reads as TGTGCCAGCAGCTCGCCGACAGCGGGAGTCGGAGATACGCAGTATTTT.

The V call is TRBV9, the J call TRBJ1-5; TRBD1 matches 7 bases. Germline loops: CDR1 SGDLS, CDR2 YYNGEE. Trimming took 3 bases from V and 4 from J; bases not matched to a gene: 4. The length of the CDR3 is 14 residues. The CDR3 protein is CASSEGAENQPQHF. DNA for the CDR3: TGTGCCAGCAGCGAGGGGGCAGAAAATCAGCCCCAGCATTTT.

The chain has TRBV2 and TRBJ2-2; D may be TRBD1 (6 bases). Germline CDR1 and CDR2: SNHLY and FYNNEI. V was cut by 10 bases and J by 3 bases, with 12 bases left in between. The CDR3 length is 13 residues. CDR3 nucleotides: TGTGCCAAGATCTCAGGGGACACCGGGGAGCTGTTTTTT. Its protein is CAKISGDTGELFF. The whole variable domain, remainder taken from reference TRBV2 and TRBJ2-2, is EPEVTQTPSHQVTQMGQEVILRCVPISNHLYFYWYRQILGQKVEFLVSFYNNEISEKSEIFDDQFSVERPDGSNFTLKIRSTKLEDSAMYFCAKISGDTGELFFGEGSRLTVL.

This clone was seen a few times. The chain is built from TRBV28 and TRBJ1-1; D is perhaps TRBD1 (5 bases). The CDR3 is made up of 16 amino acids. Germline CDR1 is MDHEN and CDR2 is SYDVKM. V lost 5 bases to trimming and J lost 5 bases, with 21 bases between them. CDR3 region: CASSPRTGGGYTEAFF. CDR3 sequence (DNA): TGTGCCAGCAGTCCCAGGACGGGGGGAGGATATACTGAAGCTTTCTTT.

The V gene is TRBV27, the J gene TRBJ1-6; perhaps TRBD1 as D (6 bases). The V end was cut by 8 bases, the J end by 0 bases, with 23 bases between. This CDR3 contains 19 residues. Germline assignment: CDR1 MNHEY and CDR2 SMNVEV (reference sequence). The CDR3 reads CASCSLPGGPSSYNSPLHF. The CDR3 nucleotides are TGTGCCAGCTGCTCCCTCCCGGGGGGCCCTAGCTCCTATAATTCACCCCTCCACTTT.

V gene TRBV21-1 combines with J gene TRBJ1-2; TRBD1, the D gene given by the table, was not confirmed from the DNA. TRBV21-1 corresponds to a pseudogene. This CDR3 region has 16 residues. The CDR3 region is CASSKARTGANYGYTF. Written as DNA, the CDR3 is TGTGCCAGCAGCAAAGCGCGGACAGGCGCTAACTATGGCTACACCTTC.

The V call is TRBV15, the J call TRBJ1-2, with 7 nucleotides matching TRBD1. Germline CDR1 is LNHNV and CDR2 is YYDKDF (reference sequence). The CDR3 loop spans 15 amino acids. V dropped 0 bases and J dropped 4; count of bases not matched to a gene: 5. The CDR3 region is CATSREGQISYGYTF. CDR3 nucleotide sequence: TGTGCCACCAGCAGAGAGGGACAGATAAGCTATGGCTACACCTTC.

This clone appeared a few times. The J gene is TRBJ2-7, the V gene TRBV6-1; possibly TRBD1 for D (6 bases). Germline V lookup: CDR1 MNHNS, CDR2 SASEGT. The CDR3 has 14 residues. V lost 2 bases and J 0 bases, leaving 8 bases between the germline ends. The CDR3 is CASSETGSSYEQYF. The DNA for the CDR3 is TGTGCCAGCAGTGAAACAGGGAGCTCCTACGAGCAGTACTTC.

This sequence joins TRBV5-4 and TRBJ2-6; possibly TRBD1 for D (5 bases). Trimming took 4 bases from V and 4 from J, leaving 12 bases between them. This CDR3 has 15 residues. From germline, CDR1 is SGHNT and CDR2 YYREEE (reference sequence). CDR3 region: CASSPQGAGANVLTF. The CDR3 nucleotides read TGTGCCAGCAGCCCACAAGGGGCCGGGGCCAACGTCCTGACTTTC.

V gene TRBV30 combines with J gene TRBJ2-7; 12 nucleotides match TRBD2. Looked up from germline, CDR1 is GTSNPN and CDR2 is SVGIG (reference sequence). The CDR3 has 15 amino acids. V lost 4 bases and J lost 7; bases outside the gene matches: 11. CDR3: CAWTPGTSGSWEQYF. The CDR3, as DNA: TGTGCCTGGACCCCCGGGACTAGCGGGTCCTGGGAGCAGTACTTC. The full variable domain, its missing parts supplied by reference TRBV30 and TRBJ2-7, is SQTIHQWPATLVQPVGSPLSLECTVEGTSNPNLYWYRQAAGRGLQLLFYSVGIGQISSEVPQNLSASRPQDRQFILSSKKLLLSDSGFYLCAWTPGTSGSWEQYFGPGTRLTVT.

This chain joins TRBV25-1 and TRBJ2-7; D is possibly TRBD1 (6 bases). Trimming took off 7 bases at V and 3 bases at J, with 13 bases between the two ends. The CDR3 spans 13 residues. Germline V gene sequence: CDR1 MGHDK, CDR2 SYGVNS. The CDR3 DNA is TGTGCCAGCAACGGACAGATAAACTACGAGCAGTACTTC. It is translated as CASNGQINYEQYF.

The gene calls are TRBV14 and TRBJ2-3; TRBD2 matches at 8 bases. The CDR3 has 18 residues. J lost 3 bases, V lost 0 bases, and 11 bases had no gene match. Germline V gives CDR1 SGHDN, CDR2 FVKESK. Here the CDR3 DNA reads TGTGCCAGCAGCCAAGATCCGCTAGCGGGTGGTTGGACAGATACGCAGTATTTT. This translates into CASSQDPLAGGWTDTQYF.

J is TRBJ1-1 and V is TRBV29-1; weak D call: TRBD1 (5 bases). This CDR3 region has 16 residues. Germline V gene data show CDR1 as SQVTM and CDR2 as ANQGSEA. Trimming took off 0 bases at V and 5 bases at J, with 19 bases between the two ends. The CDR3 here is CSVEDRRGGAETEAFF. CDR3 sequence (DNA): TGCAGCGTTGAAGATCGTCGGGGAGGGGCAGAGACTGAAGCTTTCTTT.

DNA of the CDR3: TGTGCCAGTAGTATTTGGACAGCCCATAGCTATGGCTACACCTTC. This sequence encodes CASSIWTAHSYGYTF. The V gene is TRBV19, the J gene TRBJ1-2, with a tentative D call TRBD1 (6 bases). This CDR3 spans 15 amino acids. The germline CDR1 and CDR2 sequences are LNHDA and SQIVND (reference sequence). V gave up 3 bases and J gave up 4 bases, with 15 bases separating them. Complete variable domain (other parts from reference TRBV19 and TRBJ1-2): DGGITQSPKYLFRKEGQNVTLSCEQNLNHDAMYWYRQDPGQGLRLIYYSQIVNDFQKGDIAEGYSVSREKKESFPLTVTSAQKNPTAFYLCASSIWTAHSYGYTFGSGTRLTVV.

A single count supports this clone. The V gene is TRBV28, the J gene TRBJ2-5, with a possible D match to TRBD2 (6 bases). Per germline, CDR1 MDHEN and CDR2 SYDVKM. This CDR3 contains 18 residues. V was clipped by 7 bases and J by 3 bases, with 27 bases between them. DNA of the CDR3: TGTGCCAGCACCACTACCGGGGGTACCAGACCCGTCAAAGAGACCCAGTACTTC. It codes for CASTTTGGTRPVKETQYF.

The chain links TRBV7-9 to TRBJ2-3; TRBD2 matches 7 bases. V shed 3 bases and J 2 bases; nucleotides not matched to a gene: 5. Germline V gene data show CDR1 as SEHNR and CDR2 as FQNEAQ (reference sequence). This CDR3 comprises 15 residues. The CDR3 nucleotides are TGTGCCAGCAGCTTTGTGGGGGGGGACACAGATACGCAGTATTTT. Translated: CASSFVGGDTDTQYF. Full variable domain (missing parts from reference TRBV7-9 and TRBJ2-3): DTGVSQNPRHKITKRGQNVTFRCDPISEHNRLYWYRQTLGQGPEFLTYFQNEAQLEKSRLLSDRFSAERPKGSFSTLEIQRTEQGDSAMYLCASSFVGGDTDTQYFGPGTRLTVL.

This chain links TRBV13 with TRBJ2-1, with TRBD2 matching 14 bases. The CDR3 extends over 15 amino acids. Looked up from germline, CDR1 is PRHDT and CDR2 is FYEKMQ (reference sequence). V lost 6 bases to trimming and J lost 7 bases; unmatched junction nucleotides: 5. The CDR3 nucleotides are TGTGCCAGCAGACCCGGGACTAGCGGGAGTAATGAGCAGTTCTTC. Encoded protein: CASRPGTSGSNEQFF. The full variable domain, its missing parts supplied by reference TRBV13 and TRBJ2-1, is AAGVIQSPRHLIKEKRETATLKCYPIPRHDTVYWYQQGPGQDPQFLISFYEKMQSDKGSIPDRFSAQQFSDYHSELNMSSLELGDSALYFCASRPGTSGSNEQFFGPGTRLTVL.